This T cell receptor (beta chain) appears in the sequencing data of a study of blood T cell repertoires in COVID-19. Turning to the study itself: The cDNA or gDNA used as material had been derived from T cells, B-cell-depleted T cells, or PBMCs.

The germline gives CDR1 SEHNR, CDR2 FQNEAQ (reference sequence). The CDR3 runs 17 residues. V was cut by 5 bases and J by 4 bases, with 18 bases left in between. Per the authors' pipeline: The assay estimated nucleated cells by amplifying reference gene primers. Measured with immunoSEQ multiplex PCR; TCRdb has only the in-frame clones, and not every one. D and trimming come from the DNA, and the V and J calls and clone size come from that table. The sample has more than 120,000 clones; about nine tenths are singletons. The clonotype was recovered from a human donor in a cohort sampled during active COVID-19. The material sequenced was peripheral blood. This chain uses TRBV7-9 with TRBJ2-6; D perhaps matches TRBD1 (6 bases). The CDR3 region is CASSADRWSEGANVLTF. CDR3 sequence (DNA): TGTGCCAGCAGCGCCGACAGGTGGTCGGAGGGGGCCAACGTCCTGACTTTC.